This TCR beta chain is from a study of blood T cell repertoires in COVID-19. Study overall: Collection of acute and convalescent COVID-19 samples took place in the United States, Italy and Spain. The analysed material was cDNA or gDNA that came from T cells, B-cell-depleted T cells, or PBMCs.

Per the original data handling: The authors estimated nucleated cell counts from reference gene primer amplification. Data came from immunoSEQ multiplex PCR; TCRdb stores just in-frame clones and leaves some out. That table gives V, J and clone size, and the DNA gave D and trimming. The table has under 300,000 clones, approximately 90% seen once; the top ten hold 3%. The ends lost 3 bases at V and 9 bases at J; junction bases unmatched: 7. The CDR3 is 13 amino acids. Germline lookup yields CDR1 SGHTA and CDR2 FQGNSA. This clone was seen only once. The chain is built from TRBV7-2 and TRBJ2-5, with 7 positions matching TRBD1. Material: peripheral blood. This receptor was obtained from a woman in her twenties or thirties with active or convalescent COVID-19. The CDR3 spells CASSLTGTVAQYF. In DNA form, the CDR3 reads TGTGCCAGCAGCTTGACAGGGACGGTGGCCCAGTACTTC.